This TCR beta chain was retrieved from a study of T cells in Graves' hyperthyroidism and ophthalmopathy. Findings of the study overall: Most expanded thyroid clonotypes above 0.001 also appeared in blood.

Concerning this clonotype: What it binds is not known. An end of the junction does not agree with germline; a read error may underlie this.

Germline CDR1 reads WSHSY; CDR2 reads SAAADI. The CDR3 contains 14 residues. Investigators excluded patients with uncontrolled infection, other autoimmune disease, pregnancy or lactation. There were TCR beta CDR3 regions amplified from RNA transcripts. HTBI primers were the set used in a first-round RT-PCR of the TCR CDR3. TCRdb fed the multiplex PCR reads into MiXCR, producing one record per CDR3 protein. This table has 540,000 or so distinct CDR3 sequences, 35% to 55% appearing once. The receptor was derived from an adult woman with Graves' disease, either hyperthyroidism or ophthalmopathy (not recorded which). Sequences were obtained from peripheral blood or thyroid tissue (not recorded which). The J gene is TRBJ2-3, the V gene TRBV10-2; maybe TRBD1 (5 bases). CDR3 in DNA: TGCGCCAGCAGTGAGTTCGGCAACACAGGTACGCAGTATTTT. Its translation: CASSEFGNTGTQYF.